This entry lists 25 T cell receptor beta chains sequenced from one sample in a study of cytomegalovirus exposure and HLA in healthy donors. PCR involved 60 Vbeta and 13 Jbeta primers. Some clones are missing from TCRdb's copy, which holds only in-frame ones; the method was immunoSEQ multiplex PCR. This sample has over 95,000 clones, with 77% found just once. The sequenced sample was PBMCs. These receptors were collected from a man between 35 and 55 years old in good health and CMV-seropositive.

The chain has TRBV5-1 and TRBJ1-2, with D perhaps matching TRBD1 (5 bases). Trimming took 1 base from V and 8 from J, leaving 21 bases between them. CDR1 and CDR2 from the germline V gene are SGHRS and YFSETQ. The CDR3 spans 16 residues. CDR3 DNA sequence: TGCGCCAGCAGCTTGTCGTGGTATGGCAGGGTGGTCGGCTACACCTTC. It yields the protein CASSLSWYGRVVGYTF.

This clone occurred once. The chain uses TRBV7-6 and TRBJ1-4; 9 bases align to TRBD1. V shed 5 bases, J shed 3 bases, and the junction held 7 bases outside the gene matches. CDR1 and CDR2 from the germline V gene are SGHVS and FNYEAQ. CDR3 length: 16 residues. For the CDR3, the DNA is TGTGCCAGCAGCCTAACAGGGGGCGCGGCTAATGAAAAACTGTTTTTT. It translates to CASSLTGGAANEKLFF.

The chain is built from TRBV7-3 and TRBJ2-1; 7 nucleotides agree with TRBD2. V gave up 7 bases and J gave up 12 bases; unmatched junction bases: 9. Germline V lookup: CDR1 SGHTA, CDR2 FQGTGA. CDR3 length equals 12 residues. The CDR3 DNA follows: TGTGCCAGCACCAATAAATCGGGGGGGCAGTTCTTC. The encoded protein is CASTNKSGGQFF. The full variable domain, with the rest looked up from reference TRBV7-3 and TRBJ2-1, is GAGVSQTPSNKVTEKGKYVELRCDPISGHTALYWYRQSLGQGPEFLIYFQGTGAADDSGLPNDRFFAVRPEGSVSTLKIQRTERGDSAVYLCASTNKSGGQFFGPGTRLTVL.

The gene calls are TRBV6-6 and TRBJ2-2; 10 nucleotides agree with TRBD1. Germline assignment: CDR1 MNHNY and CDR2 SVGAGI (reference sequence). The junction had 2 bases not matched to a gene; V was cut back by 6 bases and J by 7 bases. The CDR3 length is 13 residues. The DNA of the CDR3 is TGTGCCAGCAGGACAGGGGGCGGCGGGGAGCTGTTTTTT. Residues: CASRTGGGGELFF.

V and J are TRBV10-3 and TRBJ2-7; a weak D match, TRBD2 (6 bases). Germline lookup yields CDR1 ENHRY and CDR2 SYGVKD. The V end lost 0 bases, the J end lost 9 bases, and 9 bases lay between the germline ends. This CDR3 has 12 amino acids. DNA for the CDR3: TGTGCCATCAGTGAGTCGGAGGGGTTGCAGTACTTC. It codes for CAISESEGLQYF.

The V gene is TRBV27, the J gene TRBJ2-7; the match to TRBD1 covers 8 bases. With 1 base clipped from V and 5 bases from J, the junction kept 7 bases outside the gene matches. This CDR3 has 15 residues. Germline V gene lookup returns CDR1 MNHEY and CDR2 SMNVEV (reference sequence). In DNA, the CDR3 is TGTGCCAGCAGTTTATTTGGACAGGGAGACCACGAGCAGTACTTC. Protein sequence: CASSLFGQGDHEQYF.

Notes on this clone: The junction and the germline gene differ at one end; a read error may be behind it. The gene calls are TRBV7-7 and TRBJ2-5, with TRBD1 matching 8 bases. This CDR3 is 14 amino acids long. The germline CDR1 and CDR2 sequences are SSHAT and FNYEAQ (reference sequence). The CDR3 sequence is CASSSRTGRETQYF. DNA of the CDR3: TGTGCTAGCAGCTCTCGGACAGGGCGAGAGACCCAGTACTTC.

This chain uses TRBV5-6 with TRBJ2-1; TRBD2 matches at 8 bases. CDR3 length: 15 residues. Germline loops: CDR1 SGHDT, CDR2 YYEEEE. The ends lost 4 bases at V and 2 bases at J; junction bases unmatched: 5. The CDR3 here is CASSLERGPYNEQFF. DNA for the CDR3: TGTGCCAGCAGCCTTGAGCGGGGGCCCTACAATGAGCAGTTCTTC.

The chain uses TRBV5-6 and TRBJ1-2; D gene unclear. The CDR3 is 13 residues long. Trimming removed 1 base from V and 1 base from J, with 5 bases in between. In germline, CDR1 is SGHDT, CDR2 YYEEEE. The CDR3 reads CASSLRGNYGYTF. In DNA form, the CDR3 reads TGTGCCAGCAGCTTGCGGGGTAACTATGGCTACACCTTC.

This rearrangement joins TRBV7-8 to TRBJ2-7, with 8 bases that match TRBD1. The CDR3 runs to 13 residues. CDR1 and CDR2 from the germline V gene are SGHVS and FQNEAQ. Trimming cost V 9 bases and J 3 bases; bases outside gene matches: 7. CDR3 sequence (DNA): TGTGCCAGTACCGGGACAGGACTCTACGAGCAGTACTTC. Protein product: CASTGTGLYEQYF.

The rearrangement joins TRBV5-4 to TRBJ1-4; unclear D gene. Between the trimmed V and J ends, which lost 0 bases and 5 bases, there was a span of 8 bases. CDR1 is SGHNT, CDR2 YYREEE, per germline (reference sequence). The length of the CDR3 is 14 residues. The chain's CDR3 is CASSLGLQNEKLFF. The CDR3 DNA follows: TGTGCCAGCAGCTTGGGCCTACAGAATGAAAAACTGTTTTTT.

This clone was seen only a few times. The J gene is TRBJ2-1, the V gene TRBV6-1, with D maybe TRBD1 (5 bases). Germline-derived CDR1 and CDR2 are MNHNS and SASEGT. The CDR3 totals 14 residues. V was clipped by 3 bases and J by 7 bases, with 13 bases between them. In DNA, the CDR3 is TGTGCCAGCAGTGAGGGCGGTGACAGTAATGAGCAGTTCTTC. It is translated as CASSEGGDSNEQFF.

This chain links TRBV7-3 with TRBJ2-7, with TRBD2 matching 9 bases. The CDR3 length is 15 residues. The trim removed 3 bases at V and 1 base at J, leaving 4 bases unmatched. CDR1 and CDR2 from the germline V gene are SGHTA and FQGTGA. The CDR3 coding sequence is TGTGCCAGCAGCTTGGGCGGGAGGGGATCCTACGAGCAGTACTTC. Encoded protein: CASSLGGRGSYEQYF.

The V call is TRBV28, the J call TRBJ2-3; D remains unclear. V was shortened by 5 bases and J by 9 bases, with 12 bases between the two germline ends. Germline CDR1 is MDHEN and CDR2 is SYDVKM. CDR3 length: 12 residues. The CDR3 region has the DNA TGTGCCAGCAGTGTAACACCTCTCACGCAGTATTTT. This encodes CASSVTPLTQYF.

This clone has just one count. V and J are TRBV11-2 and TRBJ1-4; 8 nucleotides align to TRBD1. The CDR3 sequence is 17 residues long. Germline CDR1 SGHAT, CDR2 FQNNGV. J gave up 10 bases and V 0 bases, and 13 bases lay outside the gene matches. The CDR3: CASSLDRATGAVGKLFF. CDR3 bases: TGTGCCAGCAGCTTAGATCGAGCGACAGGGGCGGTTGGAAAACTGTTTTTT.

This clone has only one observation. V and J are TRBV7-9 and TRBJ1-1; 10 positions agree with TRBD1. Losses at the gene ends were 7 bases for V and 0 bases for J; bases not matched to a gene: 5. Germline V CDR1 and CDR2: SEHNR, FQNEAQ (reference sequence). This CDR3 is 15 amino acids long. The CDR3 bases are TGTGCCAGCAACCTGGGACAGGGGATGAACACTGAAGCTTTCTTT. Translation gives CASNLGQGMNTEAFF.

The chain combines TRBV7-3 with TRBJ2-3, with a possible D match to TRBD2 (6 bases). The CDR3 contains 18 residues. Trimming left V 5 bases short and J 2 bases short, with 23 bases between. Germline V gives CDR1 SGHTA, CDR2 FQGTGA. The CDR3 loop reads CASSTSRRDAGTTDTQYF. The DNA of the CDR3 is TGTGCCAGCAGCACAAGCCGTCGTGACGCGGGGACCACAGATACGCAGTATTTT.

The genes are TRBV9 and TRBJ1-1; 8 bases align to TRBD1. J lost 2 bases, V lost 3 bases, and 9 bases had no gene match. CDR1 SGDLS and CDR2 YYNGEE come from the germline V gene. The CDR3 sequence is 16 residues long. Here the CDR3 reads CASSAPPGGSNTEAFF. The DNA for the CDR3 is TGTGCCAGCAGCGCCCCTCCAGGGGGCAGTAACACTGAAGCTTTCTTT. Filled out from reference TRBV9 and TRBJ1-1, the complete variable domain reads DSGVTQTPKHLITATGQRVTLRCSPRSGDLSVYWYQQSLDQGLQFLIQYYNGEERAKGNILERFSAQQFPDLHSELNLSSLELGDSALYFCASSAPPGGSNTEAFFGQGTRLTVV.

The chain joins TRBV10-1 to TRBJ2-3; the D gene is possibly TRBD2 (5 bases). The V end lost 1 base, the J end lost 1 base, and 12 bases lay between the germline ends. Germline values: CDR1 WNHNN, CDR2 SYGVQD (reference sequence). CDR3 size: 16 residues. For the CDR3, the DNA is TGCGCCAGCAGTGAGTTCCTAGCCCGGGGCACAGATACGCAGTATTTT. The encoded protein is CASSEFLARGTDTQYF.

The CDR3 DNA reads as TGCGCCAGCAGCCCCGGGGGGGGGACTGGGAGCAATCAGCCCCAGCATTTT. This codes for CASSPGGGTGSNQPQHF. The gene calls are TRBV5-1 and TRBJ1-5; a possible D gene is TRBD1 (5 bases). Germline V gene sequence: CDR1 SGHRS, CDR2 YFSETQ. The V and J ends lost 4 bases and 1 base respectively, with 18 bases between them. The CDR3 contains 17 residues.

This clone was counted a single time. V is TRBV13 and J is TRBJ2-2; no definite D call. The CDR3 extends over 13 amino acids. Trimming cost V 2 bases and J 5 bases, with 6 bases left between them. Germline assignment: CDR1 PRHDT and CDR2 FYEKMQ (reference sequence). The DNA for the CDR3 is TGTGCCAGCAGCTTAAAGAGGACCGGGGAGCTGTTTTTT. Amino acids: CASSLKRTGELFF.

The sample holds one count of this clone. This sample includes further DNA sequences coding for the same CDR3. The V gene is TRBV7-9, the J gene TRBJ1-1; D uncertain. Trimming took 2 bases from V and 1 from J, leaving 5 bases between them. Germline V gene data show CDR1 as SEHNR and CDR2 as FQNEAQ (reference sequence). The CDR3 has 13 amino acids. The CDR3 sequence is CASSLSGNTEAFF. The CDR3 region has the DNA TGTGCCAGCAGCTTATCCGGGAACACTGAAGCTTTCTTT.

This rearrangement joins TRBV7-2 to TRBJ1-5; D unresolved. CDR1 SGHTA and CDR2 FQGNSA come from the germline V gene. Trimming shortened V by 2 bases and J by 1 base, and 3 bases separated the two germline ends. This CDR3 is built from 13 residues. As DNA, the CDR3 is TGTGCCAGCAGCTTACGGAGCAATCAGCCCCAGCATTTT. The encoded protein is CASSLRSNQPQHF.

CDR3 nucleotides: TGTGCCAGTAGTATAGCGCAGGGGGTCACTGAAGCTTTCTTT. Translation gives CASSIAQGVTEAFF. This chain uses TRBV19 with TRBJ1-1, with 7 bases identical to TRBD1. Germline V CDR1 and CDR2: LNHDA, SQIVND (reference sequence). Trimming cost V 1 base and J 4 bases; bases outside gene matches: 3. This CDR3 spans 14 amino acids.

This clone was detected only a few times. V is TRBV12-5 and J is TRBJ1-2; TRBD1 matches at 10 bases. Germline V gene lookup returns CDR1 LGHNT and CDR2 FRNRAP. This CDR3 is built from 14 residues. After removal of 1 base from V and 8 bases from J, the junction contained 4 bases not matched to a gene. The CDR3 loop is CASGLGQGAWGYTF. The CDR3, as DNA: TGTGCTAGTGGTTTGGGACAGGGGGCATGGGGCTACACCTTC.